This is a list of T cell receptor beta chains from one sample in a study of blood T cell repertoires in COVID-19. Sequenced by immunoSEQ multiplex PCR; TCRdb stores in-frame clones only, minus some. The table records roughly 220,000 clones, roughly 80% of them present only once. Specimen: peripheral blood. These receptors came from a woman between 70 and 85 years old with acute or convalescent COVID-19. Both conserved end residues are part of each CDR3. The D gene is left open where the match is weak. The size of a clone is reported for some rows only, either as once, few or many, or as a class for expanded clones.

TRBV7-3	-	-	TRBJ2-2	CASSPPGHPNTGELFF	TGTGCCAGCAGCCCACCGGGACATCCGAACACCGGGGAGCTGTTTTTT
TRBV30	TRBD1	-	TRBJ1-2	CIQGDGFDYGYTF	TGTATACAGGGGGACGGGTTTGACTATGGCTACACCTTC
TRBV2	-	few	TRBJ1-5	CASSEALGRQPQHF	TGTGCCAGCAGTGAAGCGCTGGGGAGGCAGCCCCAGCATTTT
TRBV27	TRBD2	-	TRBJ2-1	CAIHLKRTSGKISYNEQFF	TGTGCCATCCACCTTAAAAGAACTAGCGGGAAAATATCCTACAATGAGCAGTTCTTC
TRBV29-1	TRBD1	-	TRBJ1-2	CSVVGEEQGTGNYGYTF	TGCAGCGTTGTGGGGGAAGAACAGGGGACAGGGAACTATGGCTACACCTTC
TRBV5-4	TRBD1	-	TRBJ2-2	CASKSFTGEYTGELFF	TGTGCCAGCAAATCCTTTACAGGGGAGTACACCGGGGAGCTGTTTTTT
TRBV27	TRBD1	-	TRBJ1-5	CASSYDREQPQHF	TGTGCCAGCAGCTACGACAGGGAACAGCCCCAGCATTTT
TRBV3-1/TRBV3-2	-	-	TRBJ1-3	CASSQDSSGNTIYF	TGTGCCAGCAGCCAAGATAGCTCTGGAAACACCATATATTTT
TRBV27	-	-	TRBJ2-7	CASAAGVTYEQYF	TGTGCCAGTGCGGCTGGCGTGACCTACGAGCAGTACTTC
TRBV3-1/TRBV3-2	-	few	TRBJ2-6	CASSPAPSLATSSGANVLTF	TGTGCCAGCAGCCCAGCCCCTTCTCTAGCGACGAGCTCTGGGGCCAACGTCCTGACTTTC
TRBV7-2	TRBD1	-	TRBJ2-1	CASRGQGWSYNEQFF	TGTGCCAGCAGGGGACAGGGGTGGTCCTACAATGAGCAGTTCTTC
TRBV19	TRBD2	-	TRBJ2-2	CASSISSGRPGTGELFF	TGTGCCAGTAGTATTAGTAGCGGGAGGCCGGGGACCGGGGAGCTGTTTTTT
TRBV2	TRBD2	-	TRBJ2-2	CASTFRRGTSGSPHTGELFF	TGTGCCAGCACGTTCCGCCGGGGAACTAGCGGGAGTCCGCACACCGGGGAGCTGTTTTTT
TRBV7-3	TRBD2	-	TRBJ2-1	CASSSPGLAYNEQFF	TGTGCCAGCAGCTCTCCGGGACTAGCTTACAATGAGCAGTTCTTC